What follows describes a single T cell receptor (beta chain). V shed 4 bases and J 4 bases; nucleotides not matched to a gene: 3. In germline, CDR1 is MNHEY, CDR2 SMNVEV (reference sequence). The CDR3 length is 15 residues. This entry is derived from a study of cytomegalovirus exposure and HLA in healthy donors. As for the study in general: A preliminary data release comprised approximately 85 million unique TCRs obtained from HLA-typed donors.

60 Vbeta and 13 Jbeta primers were used in PCR. Profiling relied on immunoSEQ multiplex PCR, and the TCRdb table lists in-frame clones only, not all of them. The sample contains 200,000 to 250,000 clones, under 90% of which appear only once. The sequencing sample was made of PBMCs. V and J are TRBV27 and TRBJ2-1, with 11 bases aligning to TRBD2. This sequence was found in a human donor in good health. DNA for the CDR3: TGTGCCAGCAGTTATGGGACTAGCGGATACAATGAGCAGTTCTTC. This encodes CASSYGTSGYNEQFF.